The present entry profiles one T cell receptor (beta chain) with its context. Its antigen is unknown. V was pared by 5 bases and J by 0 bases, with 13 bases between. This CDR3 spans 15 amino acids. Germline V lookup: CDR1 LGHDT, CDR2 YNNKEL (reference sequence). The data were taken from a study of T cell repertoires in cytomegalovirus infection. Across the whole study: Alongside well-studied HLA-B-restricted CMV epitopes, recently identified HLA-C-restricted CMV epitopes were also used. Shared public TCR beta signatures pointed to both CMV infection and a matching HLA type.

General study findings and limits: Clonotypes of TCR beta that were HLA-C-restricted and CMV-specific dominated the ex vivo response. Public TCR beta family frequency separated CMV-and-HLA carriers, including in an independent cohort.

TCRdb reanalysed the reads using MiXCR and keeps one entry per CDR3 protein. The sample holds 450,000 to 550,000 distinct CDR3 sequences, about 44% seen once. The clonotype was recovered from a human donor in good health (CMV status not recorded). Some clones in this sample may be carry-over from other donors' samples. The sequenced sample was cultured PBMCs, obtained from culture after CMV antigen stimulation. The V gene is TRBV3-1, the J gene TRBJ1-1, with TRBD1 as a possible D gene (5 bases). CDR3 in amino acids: CASSFDWGVNTEAFF. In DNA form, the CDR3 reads TGTGCCAGCAGCTTCGATTGGGGGGTGAACACTGAAGCTTTCTTT.